Below, one T cell receptor beta chain is given with its context. The antigen is unknown. The CDR3 end is not reached by the read, which stops 3 residues before it; the germline J gene fills it in. The entry originates in a study of T cells in women clearing cervical HPV infection. Across the study: No precancer developed; the control's incident HPV16 infection cleared within 12 months. Broader study findings: Unknown T-cell numbers per sample may underlie the richness differences. It is unknown whether associations predate infection; no effector/memory or HPV-specific sorting.

The ends lost 7 bases at V and 4 bases at J; junction bases unmatched: 5. This CDR3 region has 14 residues. Germline V gene data show CDR1 as LNHDA and CDR2 as SQIVND (reference sequence). All donors had a single incident cervical HPV16 infection, not prevalent. Using immunoSEQ multiplex PCR, the repertoire was profiled, and TCRdb retains in-frame clones only, with some absent. This sample carries tens of thousands of clones, with 35% to 45% going to the ten biggest clones. The V and J genes are TRBV19 and TRBJ1-4, with 8 bases aligning to TRBD1. Sequencing was performed on blood buffy coat. The TCR originated in a woman between 18 and 69 years old with a cervical HPV16 infection that either progressed to CIN3+ or cleared (not recorded which). CDR3 amino acids: CASTPGGFNEKLFF. CDR3 bases read: TGTGCCAGTACCCCAGGGGGCTTTAATGAAAAA.